This T cell receptor (beta chain) came from a study of human T cells and chemical hapten exposure. About the study: In the sensitization step, 2% DPC was placed on approximately 2 cm by approximately 2 cm of upper inner arm skin.

Study outcomes and limitations: Large CDR3 similarity clusters arose significantly more often from expanded TCRs than from controls. There was no change with DPC sensitization in TCRs above 1 in 1000 frequency.

This clonotype was detected ten times or more. Its target is unknown. Individual cDNA molecules had unique molecular identifiers attached to them by the library. TCRdb reprocessed the RACE reads via MiXCR and lists one record per CDR3 protein. The table records 350,000 to 400,000 distinct CDR3 sequences, about 6.9% of them present only once. The time point: patch test 2, 6 weeks after DPC sensitization. This sample's treatment: therapeutic diphenylcyclopropenone sensitization with weekly scalp DPC. This CDR3 contains 17 residues. J lost 1 base, V lost 5 bases, and 9 bases had no gene match. Looked up from germline, CDR1 is SGHVS and CDR2 is FNYEAQ.

This rearrangement joins TRBV7-6 to TRBJ2-5, with 11 bases aligning to TRBD2. The source is a woman aged 18-35 years with alopecia areata. Some clones in this sample may be carry-over from other donors' samples. Here the sequenced sample was whole blood, taken in connection with sensitization to the hapten diphenylcyclopropenone (DPC). The CDR3 bases are TGTGCCAGCAGCCCCTTCAGAACTAGCGGGGGCCAAGAGACCCAGTACTTC. Translated: CASSPFRTSGGQETQYF.